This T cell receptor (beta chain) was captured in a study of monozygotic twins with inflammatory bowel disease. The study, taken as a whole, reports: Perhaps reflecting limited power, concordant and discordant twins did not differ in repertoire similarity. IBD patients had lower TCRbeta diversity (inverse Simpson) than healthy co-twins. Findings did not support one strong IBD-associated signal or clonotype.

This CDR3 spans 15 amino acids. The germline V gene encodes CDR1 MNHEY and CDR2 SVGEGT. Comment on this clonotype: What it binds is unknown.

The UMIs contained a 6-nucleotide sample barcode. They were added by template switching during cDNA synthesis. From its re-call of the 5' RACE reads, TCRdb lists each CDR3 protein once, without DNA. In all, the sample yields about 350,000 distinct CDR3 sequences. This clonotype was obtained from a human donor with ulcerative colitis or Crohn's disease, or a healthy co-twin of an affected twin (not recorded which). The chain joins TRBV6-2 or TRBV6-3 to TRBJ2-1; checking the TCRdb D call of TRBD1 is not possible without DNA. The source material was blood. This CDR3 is CASRKWEPQGNEQFF.